Listed here are 30 T cell receptor beta chains from one sample, sequenced in a study of memory CD4+ T cells and cytomegalovirus serostatus. TCRdb's copy holds only in-frame clones and misses some; the assay was immunoSEQ multiplex PCR. The repertoire has fewer than 50,000 clones, about 79% of them found once; the top ten carry about 1.1%. Single viable CD3+CD4+CD8-CD45RO+ cells were sorted as the memory CD4+ T cells. Specimen: memory CD4+ T cells from blood. These TCRs come from an adult in good health and CMV-seronegative.

The chain couples TRBV5-1 to TRBJ2-3; 11 nucleotides line up with TRBD1. CDR3 length: 19 residues. The V gene end was trimmed by 4 bases and the J gene end by 3 bases; junction bases not matched to a gene: 16. Germline CDR1 is SGHRS and CDR2 is YFSETQ. CDR3 DNA sequence: TGCGCCAGCAGCCGGGTTGATGAATTAGGACAGGGGGCGACAGATACGCAGTATTTT. Protein sequence: CASSRVDELGQGATDTQYF.

The rearrangement links TRBV10-3 to TRBJ1-1, with D possibly TRBD1 on 5 matching bases. CDR3 size: 11 residues. V was cut by 3 bases and J by 11 bases, with 10 bases left in between. In germline, CDR1 is ENHRY, CDR2 SYGVKD. DNA of the CDR3: TGTGCCATCAGTGACGCAGGGATGGCTTTCTTT. This sequence encodes CAISDAGMAFF.

V gene TRBV14 combines with J gene TRBJ2-5; the D gene is possibly TRBD2 (5 bases). Germline V lookup: CDR1 SGHDN, CDR2 FVKESK. V shed 3 bases and J shed 7 bases, with 15 bases lying between them. The length of the CDR3 is 14 residues. CDR3 sequence: CASSQMDFGRTQYF. Written as DNA, the CDR3 is TGTGCCAGCAGCCAGATGGACTTCGGCAGGACCCAGTACTTC.

V is TRBV27 and J is TRBJ1-2; TRBD1 might be the D (6 bases). Germline V gene data show CDR1 as MNHEY and CDR2 as SMNVEV (reference sequence). Trimming shortened V by 4 bases and J by 8 bases, and 17 bases separated the two germline ends. There are 14 residues in the CDR3. The CDR3 spells CASSSRLTGRGYTF. CDR3 sequence (DNA): TGTGCCAGCAGTTCCCGCCTCACAGGGAGGGGCTACACCTTC.

This clone came up once. V usage is TRBV7-6 and J usage is TRBJ2-7; D is perhaps TRBD2 (5 bases). The germline gives CDR1 SGHVS, CDR2 FNYEAQ. The CDR3 runs to 12 residues. Deletions cut 5 bases from V and 7 bases from J, with 12 bases between. For the CDR3, the DNA is TGTGCCAGCAGCCCGTCCGGGGTGGAGCAGTACTTC. This encodes CASSPSGVEQYF.

This clone was counted only a few times. This rearrangement joins TRBV7-2 to TRBJ1-1; the match to TRBD1 covers 7 bases. This CDR3 has 13 amino acids. The V segment lost 4 bases and the J segment 4 bases; nucleotides outside the gene matches: 3. Germline CDR1 is SGHTA and CDR2 is FQGNSA. CDR3 protein: CASSSRDSTEAFF. The CDR3 DNA reads as TGTGCCAGCAGCTCCCGGGACAGCACTGAAGCTTTCTTT.

The rearrangement uses TRBV7-2 and TRBJ1-1; D is undetermined. The V gene lost 3 bases and the J gene lost 1 base, with 6 bases spanning the gap. The length of the CDR3 is 13 residues. Germline CDR1 is SGHTA and CDR2 is FQGNSA. This CDR3 reads CASSFTWNTEAFF. CDR3 coding DNA: TGTGCCAGCAGCTTTACATGGAACACTGAAGCTTTCTTT.

The chain couples TRBV2 to TRBJ1-2; 11 bases align to TRBD1. V lost 1 base and J lost 3; bases outside the gene matches: 4. Germline V CDR1 and CDR2: SNHLY, FYNNEI. This CDR3 spans 16 amino acids. The DNA for the CDR3 is TGTGCCAGCAGTGAAGACCGGGACAGGGGGGACTATGGCTACACCTTC. It yields the protein CASSEDRDRGDYGYTF.

V is TRBV23-1 and J is TRBJ1-5, with no clear D. TRBV23-1 is an ORF, and what it does is uncertain. V was pared by 4 bases and J by 5 bases, with 30 bases between. This CDR3 spans 20 amino acids. The CDR3 DNA sequence: TGCGCCAGCAGTCCAACCAAAAGGGATTCGGGAGGGTCGGGTCATCAGCCCCAGCATTTT. This codes for CASSPTKRDSGGSGHQPQHF.

By share, this clone counts as medium-sized. Other DNA sequences from this sample encode an identical CDR3 as well. V and J are TRBV20-1 and TRBJ2-1, with D unclear. Germline V CDR1 and CDR2: DFQATT, SNEGSKA (reference sequence). V lost 5 bases to trimming and J lost 4 bases, with 6 bases between them. CDR3 length: 11 residues. CDR3 sequence: CSARSYNEQFF. The CDR3 bases are TGCAGTGCTCGATCTTACAATGAGCAGTTCTTC.

The J gene is TRBJ2-2, the V gene TRBV10-2; TRBD2 agrees at 7 bases. Germline lookup yields CDR1 WSHSY and CDR2 SAAADI. The junction had 1 base not matched to a gene; V was cut back by 3 bases and J by 0 bases. This CDR3 comprises 15 residues. The CDR3, as DNA: TGCGCCAGCAGTGATCTAGCGGCGAACACCGGGGAGCTGTTTTTT. This gives the protein CASSDLAANTGELFF.

The rearrangement links TRBV7-2 to TRBJ2-5; D might be TRBD1 (6 bases). V gave up 2 bases and J gave up 4 bases, with 23 bases separating them. CDR1 is SGHTA, CDR2 FQGNSA, per germline. The CDR3 runs to 18 residues. CDR3 loop: CASSLILTGLPKGETQYF. CDR3 DNA sequence: TGTGCCAGCAGCTTAATTTTAACAGGGTTGCCGAAAGGAGAGACCCAGTACTTC.

The rearrangement links TRBV5-4 to TRBJ2-7, with 7 bases lining up with TRBD2. Germline V gene lookup returns CDR1 SGHNT and CDR2 YYREEE (reference sequence). The junction had 10 bases not matched to a gene; V was cut back by 4 bases and J by 0 bases. The CDR3 has 16 amino acids. CDR3 loop: CASSVTSEPYSYEQYF. The DNA of the CDR3 is TGTGCCAGCAGCGTAACTAGCGAACCATACTCCTACGAGCAGTACTTC. The full variable domain, with the rest looked up from reference TRBV5-4 and TRBJ2-7, is ETGVTQSPTHLIKTRGQQVTLRCSSQSGHNTVSWYQQALGQGPQFIFQYYREEENGRGNFPPRFSGLQFPNYSSELNVNALELDDSALYLCASSVTSEPYSYEQYFGPGTRLTVT.

The table lists this clone with a count of one. This chain joins TRBV20-1 and TRBJ1-2; D is ambiguous. This CDR3 has 11 amino acids. Germline values: CDR1 DFQATT, CDR2 SNEGSKA (reference sequence). Trimming shortened V by 3 bases and J by 8 bases, and 10 bases separated the two germline ends. The CDR3 reads CSARTARGYTF. Written as DNA, the CDR3 is TGCAGTGCTAGGACGGCTCGCGGCTACACCTTC.

The V gene is TRBV9, the J gene TRBJ2-3; 8 bases match TRBD2. Trimming at V came to 0 bases and at J to 0 bases, leaving 3 bases not matched to a gene. Germline V gives CDR1 SGDLS, CDR2 YYNGEE. CDR3 length: 16 amino acids. This CDR3 is CASSVGSGISTDTQYF. The CDR3 region has the DNA TGTGCCAGCAGCGTAGGTAGCGGGATAAGCACAGATACGCAGTATTTT. Using reference TRBV9 and TRBJ2-3 for the parts outside the CDR3, the full variable domain is DSGVTQTPKHLITATGQRVTLRCSPRSGDLSVYWYQQSLDQGLQFLIQYYNGEERAKGNILERFSAQQFPDLHSELNLSSLELGDSALYFCASSVGSGISTDTQYFGPGTRLTVL.

The V call is TRBV27, the J call TRBJ2-3, with D possibly matching TRBD2 (6 bases). Germline CDR1 is MNHEY and CDR2 is SMNVEV (reference sequence). Trimming took 11 bases from V and 2 from J, leaving 14 bases between them. The CDR3 is 13 amino acids. CDR3 nucleotide sequence: TGTGCCGCCCGTCGCGGGGACACAGATACGCAGTATTTT. This codes for CAARRGDTDTQYF.

This chain links TRBV7-9 with TRBJ1-1; D perhaps matches TRBD1 (6 bases). Germline V gene sequence: CDR1 SEHNR, CDR2 FQNEAQ (reference sequence). The CDR3 has 14 residues. Trimming took 6 bases from V and 1 from J, leaving 12 bases between them. CDR3 sequence: CASRPDRKNTEAFF. CDR3 bases: TGTGCCAGCAGACCGGACAGAAAGAACACTGAAGCTTTCTTT.

The V call is TRBV7-9, the J call TRBJ2-5; D is perhaps TRBD2 (6 bases). The CDR3 is 14 residues long. The V gene lost 4 bases and the J gene lost 0 bases, with 9 bases spanning the gap. CDR1 SEHNR and CDR2 FQNEAQ come from the germline V gene (reference sequence). The CDR3 sequence is CASSYRDYQETQYF. CDR3 nucleotides: TGTGCCAGCAGCTACCGGGACTACCAAGAGACCCAGTACTTC. Drawing the rest from reference TRBV7-9 and TRBJ2-5, the complete variable domain is DTGVSQNPRHKITKRGQNVTFRCDPISEHNRLYWYRQTLGQGPEFLTYFQNEAQLEKSRLLSDRFSAERPKGSFSTLEIQRTEQGDSAMYLCASSYRDYQETQYFGPGTRLLVL.

This clone came up once. This chain connects TRBV2 to TRBJ2-2; D is possibly TRBD2 (6 bases). Between the trimmed V and J ends, which lost 9 bases and 4 bases, there was a span of 12 bases. Germline loops: CDR1 SNHLY, CDR2 FYNNEI. The CDR3 contains 13 residues. CDR3 sequence reads: CASAGSPTGELFF. The CDR3 DNA reads TGTGCCAGTGCCGGGAGCCCCACCGGGGAGCTGTTTTTT.

The chain couples TRBV4-1 to TRBJ2-5, with D possibly TRBD2 on 7 matching bases. Germline assignment: CDR1 MGHRA and CDR2 YSYEKL. The V end lost 0 bases, the J end lost 5 bases, and 16 bases lay between the germline ends. This CDR3 is 16 amino acids long. The DNA of the CDR3 is TGCGCCAGCAGCCAAGACAAGTGGGAGGGGGGGGAGACCCAGTACTTC. Translating it yields CASSQDKWEGGETQYF.

This clone was recorded once. This chain connects TRBV18 to TRBJ2-2, with D unclear. The V end lost 6 bases, the J end lost 3 bases, and 14 bases lay between the germline ends. From germline, CDR1 is KGHSH and CDR2 LQKENI. CDR3 length equals 15 residues. CDR3 DNA sequence: TGTGCCAGCTCGCCTGCGAGTCAATACACCGGGGAGCTGTTTTTT. Protein sequence: CASSPASQYTGELFF.

The chain combines TRBV2 with TRBJ2-1; the D gene is possibly TRBD1 (6 bases). Deletions cut 2 bases from V and 8 bases from J, with 10 bases between. Germline-derived CDR1 and CDR2 are SNHLY and FYNNEI. The length of the CDR3 is 13 residues. CDR3 sequence reads: CASSESRGHEQFF. The CDR3 nucleotides are TGTGCCAGCAGTGAATCCAGGGGACATGAGCAGTTCTTC.

The chain couples TRBV7-9 to TRBJ2-2; no clear D. CDR3 length: 16 amino acids. V shed 5 bases and J shed 0 bases, with 13 bases lying between them. CDR1 SEHNR and CDR2 FQNEAQ come from the germline V gene (reference sequence). The CDR3 region has the DNA TGTGCCAGCAGCCCCCAGTGGAACCCGAACACCGGGGAGCTGTTTTTT. The encoded protein is CASSPQWNPNTGELFF.

The chain links TRBV4-3 to TRBJ2-1; no clear D gene. From germline, CDR1 is LGHNA and CDR2 YSLEER. The ends were cut back, 2 bases at V and 6 bases at J, with 5 bases in the middle. The CDR3 loop spans 12 amino acids. This CDR3 is CASSQTRNEQFF. In DNA form, the CDR3 reads TGCGCCAGCAGCCAAACCCGCAATGAGCAGTTCTTC.

The chain couples TRBV9 to TRBJ2-7; TRBD1 might be the D (5 bases). The V and J ends lost 4 bases and 1 base respectively, with 24 bases between them. The CDR3 consists of 18 residues. Germline V lookup: CDR1 SGDLS, CDR2 YYNGEE. The CDR3 is CASSPGLVGQGESYEQYF. CDR3 bases: TGTGCCAGCAGCCCAGGTCTTGTAGGGCAGGGTGAGTCCTACGAGCAGTACTTC.

The chain has TRBV11-2 and TRBJ2-2, with TRBD1 matching over 8 bases. V dropped 1 base and J dropped 4; count of bases not matched to a gene: 5. From germline, CDR1 is SGHAT and CDR2 FQNNGV. The CDR3 sequence is 16 residues long. CDR3 bases: TGTGCCAGCAGCTTAGTCTGGACAGGGAGCACCGGGGAGCTGTTTTTT. Its protein product is CASSLVWTGSTGELFF.

The V gene is TRBV30, the J gene TRBJ1-4, with 9 bases identical to TRBD1. The CDR3 covers 14 residues. Trimming removed 3 bases from V and 7 bases from J; junction bases left unmatched: 6. Germline V gene sequence: CDR1 GTSNPN, CDR2 SVGIG (reference sequence). CDR3 sequence: CAWSRDRASEKLFF. As DNA, the CDR3 is TGTGCCTGGAGCAGGGACAGGGCCAGTGAAAAACTGTTTTTT.

This chain links TRBV11-3 with TRBJ2-3, with TRBD1 identical over 9 bases. This CDR3 region has 16 residues. Germline V lookup: CDR1 SGHNT, CDR2 YENEEA. V lost 0 bases to trimming and J lost 4 bases; unmatched junction nucleotides: 5. This CDR3 is CASSLEGTGNADTQYF. CDR3 nucleotide sequence: TGTGCCAGCAGCTTAGAAGGGACAGGGAACGCAGATACGCAGTATTTT. Using reference TRBV11-3 and TRBJ2-3 for the parts outside the CDR3, the full variable domain is EAGVVQSPRYKIIEKKQPVAFWCNPISGHNTLYWYLQNLGQGPELLIRYENEEAVDDSQLPKDRFSAERLKGVDSTLKIQPAELGDSAVYLCASSLEGTGNADTQYFGPGTRLTVL.

The rearrangement joins TRBV19 to TRBJ1-5; TRBD1 matches at 7 bases. After removal of 6 bases from V and 0 bases from J, the junction contained 8 bases not matched to a gene. CDR3 length: 16 amino acids. Germline assignment: CDR1 LNHDA and CDR2 SQIVND (reference sequence). CDR3 in amino acids: CASRPLQGYSNQPQHF. In DNA form, the CDR3 reads TGTGCCAGTAGGCCTCTACAGGGGTATAGCAATCAGCCCCAGCATTTT.

The rearrangement joins TRBV4-1 to TRBJ2-6; no definite D call. The V gene lost 1 base and the J gene lost 4 bases, with 20 bases spanning the gap. This CDR3 contains 19 residues. The germline CDR1 and CDR2 sequences are MGHRA and YSYEKL. The CDR3 sequence: CASSQGGARRPTGANVLTF. DNA of the CDR3: TGCGCCAGCAGCCAAGGCGGCGCGCGGAGACCCACCGGGGCCAACGTCCTGACTTTC.